What follows is one T cell receptor (beta chain) and its context. This CDR3 contains 13 residues. V lost 6 bases, J lost 8 bases, and 7 bases stayed unmatched. Germline values: CDR1 SQVTM, CDR2 ANQGSEA. The source of the sample is a study of shared T cell receptors in the human thymus. The protocol was immunoSEQ multiplex PCR, while the TCRdb copy is restricted to in-frame clones and leaves out a portion. The data contain roughly 500,000 clones, about 80% of them seen just once; the ten biggest clones take up about 0.013%. These same records also appear under a second study, on human thymus T cells. Per that paper: Corrective surgery for congenital heart defects was being performed on the healthy Finnish infants who served as donors. V and J gene usage appeared biased in thymic and blood repertoires.

The chain is built from TRBV29-1 and TRBJ1-4; 9 positions agree with TRBD1. The sample was thymocytes. The sequence was collected from a boy in the first two years of life with a congenital heart defect. DNA of the CDR3: TGCAGCGTAGGACAGGGGCAGGAGGAAAAACTGTTTTTT. It encodes CSVGQGQEEKLFF.